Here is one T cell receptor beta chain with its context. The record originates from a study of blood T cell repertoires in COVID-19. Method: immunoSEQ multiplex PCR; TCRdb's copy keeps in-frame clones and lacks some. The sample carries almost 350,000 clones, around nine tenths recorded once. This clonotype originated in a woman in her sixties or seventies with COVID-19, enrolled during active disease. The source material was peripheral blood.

CDR3 residues: CANTLAAHNEQFF. The CDR3, as DNA: TGTGCCAACACACTAGCGGCCCACAATGAGCAGTTCTTC. The rearrangement links TRBV12-3 or TRBV12-4 to TRBJ2-1; TRBD2 matches 8 bases. CDR3 length: 13 residues. Trimming cost V 10 bases and J 5 bases; bases outside gene matches: 7.